These 21 T cell receptor beta chains were sequenced from one sample in a study of shared clonotypes between healthy human individuals. Profiling relied on immunoSEQ multiplex PCR, and the TCRdb table lists in-frame clones only, not all of them. Altogether about a million clones are present, under 80% being singletons, with the ten largest covering approximately 1.5%. The specimen sequenced was memory CD4+ T cells sorted from blood. Stated subset: CD45RA-negative fraction. The source of these receptors is a man younger than 35 in good health.

This chain uses TRBV6-1 with TRBJ1-5, with TRBD1 matching 9 bases. Looked up from germline, CDR1 is MNHNS and CDR2 is SASEGT. V shed 2 bases and J 7 bases; nucleotides not matched to a gene: 6. The CDR3 length is 15 residues. CDR3 coding DNA: TGTGCCAGCAGTGAATGGGGACAGGGCAGCCAGCCCCAGCATTTT. Its protein product is CASSEWGQGSQPQHF.

Regarding this clone: Other DNA variants within this sample encode the same CDR3. The rearrangement links TRBV29-1 to TRBJ2-6; D possibly corresponds to TRBD1 (6 bases). This CDR3 has 14 amino acids. Looked up from germline, CDR1 is SQVTM and CDR2 is ANQGSEA. V lost 3 bases and J 1 base, leaving 7 bases between the germline ends. Written as DNA, the CDR3 is TGCAGCGTTGACAGGGGATCTGGGGCCAACGTCCTGACTTTC. Translation gives CSVDRGSGANVLTF.

This chain joins TRBV5-8 and TRBJ1-5, with 7 bases fitting TRBD1. There are 16 residues in the CDR3. Unmatched junction bases numbered 12, after V lost 2 bases and J lost 7 bases. Germline-derived CDR1 and CDR2 are SGHTS and YDEGEE. The CDR3 region is CASSFPGQLGRQPQHF. The CDR3 region has the DNA TGTGCCAGCAGCTTCCCGGGACAGTTGGGGCGGCAGCCCCAGCATTTT.

The V call is TRBV5-4, the J call TRBJ2-1; D assignment may be TRBD1 or TRBD2 (6 bases each). CDR1 and CDR2 from the germline V gene are SGHNT and YYREEE (reference sequence). CDR3 length: 16 amino acids. V was clipped by 0 bases and J by 0 bases, with 10 bases between them. The CDR3 DNA reads as TGTGCCAGCAGCTTGGCGGGGGCCAGCTCCTACAATGAGCAGTTCTTC. It specifies CASSLAGASSYNEQFF.

The chain recombines TRBV6-5 with TRBJ1-1; TRBD1 agrees at 9 bases. The junction had 2 bases not matched to a gene; V was cut back by 2 bases and J by 4 bases. CDR3 length: 14 amino acids. Looked up from germline, CDR1 is MNHEY and CDR2 is SVGAGI. CDR3 residues: CASSYMTGGTEAFF. In DNA form, the CDR3 reads TGTGCCAGCAGTTACATGACAGGGGGCACTGAAGCTTTCTTT.

The J gene is TRBJ2-7, the V gene TRBV6-1; tentative D call: TRBD1 (6 bases). With 2 bases removed from V and 2 bases from J, the gap between germline ends came to 13 bases. The germline V gene has CDR1 MNHNS and CDR2 SASEGT. The CDR3 is 15 amino acids. The CDR3 loop is CASSELPGATYEQYF. In DNA form, the CDR3 reads TGTGCCAGCAGTGAACTCCCAGGGGCTACCTACGAGCAGTACTTC.

The chain couples TRBV6-1 to TRBJ2-2; D possibly corresponds to TRBD2 (5 bases). V lost 11 bases to trimming and J lost 0 bases, with 16 bases between them. Germline CDR1 and CDR2: MNHNS and SASEGT. This CDR3 has 15 residues. CDR3 nucleotides: TGTGCCGGCCGTCCGGGGTCCTCGAACACCGGGGAGCTGTTTTTT. It translates to CAGRPGSSNTGELFF.

About this clone: The sample holds other DNA sequences that translate to the same CDR3. The genes are TRBV5-1 and TRBJ2-1; D ambiguous. The germline V gene encodes CDR1 SGHRS and CDR2 YFSETQ. This CDR3 comprises 13 residues. Trimming removed 0 bases at V and 7 bases at J, with 8 bases between. The chain's CDR3 is CASSLGLYNEQFF. The DNA for the CDR3 is TGCGCCAGCAGCTTGGGACTGTATAATGAGCAGTTCTTC.

The chain is built from TRBV5-8 and TRBJ1-2, with D unresolved. Trimming removed 0 bases at V and 6 bases at J, with 6 bases between. Germline V gene lookup returns CDR1 SGHTS and CDR2 YDEGEE. This CDR3 region has 12 residues. The CDR3 here is CASSLEWNGYTF. The CDR3 region has the DNA TGTGCCAGCAGCTTGGAATGGAATGGCTACACCTTC.

The J gene is TRBJ2-1, the V gene TRBV7-2, with D hard to call. V was trimmed by 1 base and J by 0 bases, leaving 7 bases between them. Germline V gene lookup returns CDR1 SGHTA and CDR2 FQGNSA. This CDR3 has 15 amino acids. The CDR3 sequence: CASSLDSNSYNEQFF. DNA for the CDR3: TGTGCCAGCAGCTTAGACTCCAACTCCTACAATGAGCAGTTCTTC. The entire variable domain, with the rest obtained from reference TRBV7-2 and TRBJ2-1, is as follows: GAGVSQSPSNKVTEKGKDVELRCDPISGHTALYWYRQSLGQGLEFLIYFQGNSAPDKSGLPSDRFSAERTGGSVSTLTIQRTQQEDSAVYLCASSLDSNSYNEQFFGPGTRLTVL.

The V gene is TRBV5-6, the J gene TRBJ2-4; 7 bases are shared with TRBD2. Germline CDR1 and CDR2: SGHDT and YYEEEE. This CDR3 region has 16 residues. Trimming at V came to 0 bases and at J to 1 base, leaving 4 bases not matched to a gene. The CDR3 bases are TGTGCCAGCAGCTTGGTCGAGGGAGGGGCCAAAAACATTCAGTACTTC. Amino acid sequence: CASSLVEGGAKNIQYF.

The rearrangement links TRBV4-2 to TRBJ2-5; D is possibly TRBD2 (6 bases). Germline lookup yields CDR1 LGHNA and CDR2 YNFKEQ. V gave up 1 base and J gave up 4 bases, with 22 bases separating them. The CDR3 sequence is 18 residues long. This CDR3 reads CASSQGTSSSRAGETQYF. CDR3 DNA: TGTGCCAGCAGCCAAGGAACGAGTAGCTCTCGAGCGGGAGAGACCCAGTACTTC.

This chain uses TRBV5-1 with TRBJ2-7, with D perhaps TRBD2 (5 bases). The CDR3 runs to 15 residues. Germline lookup yields CDR1 SGHRS and CDR2 YFSETQ. Trimming took off 0 bases at V and 2 bases at J, with 12 bases between the two ends. In DNA, the CDR3 is TGCGCCAGCAGCTTGGATGAGGGTTCTACCTACGAGCAGTACTTC. Encoded protein: CASSLDEGSTYEQYF.

A few counts support this clone. A read error is possible here, since a much larger clone lies one base away. Other DNA sequences from this sample encode an identical CDR3 as well. CDR3 nucleotide sequence: TGTGCCAGCAGCTTGACAGGCTATGGCTACACCTTC. The encoded protein is CASSLTGYGYTF. This sequence joins TRBV7-9 and TRBJ1-2; the D gene is possibly TRBD1 (6 bases). Looked up from germline, CDR1 is SEHNR and CDR2 is FQNEAQ (reference sequence). The V end was cut by 3 bases, the J end by 4 bases, with 6 bases between. The CDR3 consists of 12 residues.

The rearrangement joins TRBV10-3 to TRBJ1-2; D is unresolved. The CDR3 extends over 13 amino acids. The germline gives CDR1 ENHRY, CDR2 SYGVKD. Trimming pared 0 bases from V and 13 bases from J, leaving 15 bases between. The CDR3 DNA reads as TGTGCCATCAGTGAGTCTGGCGACGGCCCGGGCACCTTC. This encodes CAISESGDGPGTF.

The rearrangement joins TRBV10-3 to TRBJ1-4, with D hard to call. The germline V and J ends were trimmed by 6 bases and 4 bases, with 12 bases remaining between them. The CDR3 has 14 residues. CDR1 and CDR2 (germline): ENHRY, SYGVKD. The CDR3 coding sequence is TGTGCCATCAGCAATGACGGATTTAATGAAAAACTGTTTTTT. This encodes CAISNDGFNEKLFF.

Notes on this clone: Different DNA sequences within this sample yield the same CDR3. The V and J genes are TRBV18 and TRBJ1-5, with 7 nucleotides matching TRBD1. V lost 3 bases and J lost 4; bases outside the gene matches: 3. The CDR3 is made up of 14 amino acids. CDR1 and CDR2 (germline): KGHSH, LQKENI. The CDR3 DNA reads as TGTGCCAGCTCACCGCAACAGGGGAATCAGCCCCAGCATTTT. The encoded protein is CASSPQQGNQPQHF.

This sequence joins TRBV6-1 and TRBJ1-5; D is possibly TRBD1 (5 bases). The CDR3 is 15 amino acids. From germline, CDR1 is MNHNS and CDR2 SASEGT. V lost 5 bases, J lost 5 bases, and 16 bases lay in between. In nucleotides, the CDR3 is TGTGCCAGCAGTAGTACGGGGACCAGATATCAGCCCCAGCATTTT. Translation: CASSSTGTRYQPQHF.

V and J are TRBV28 and TRBJ1-1, with TRBD1 identical over 10 bases. Germline V gene lookup returns CDR1 MDHEN and CDR2 SYDVKM. The length of the CDR3 is 17 residues. The V gene end was trimmed by 2 bases and the J gene end by 0 bases; junction bases not matched to a gene: 6. The CDR3 sequence: CASSLDRGRGMNTEAFF. The CDR3 bases are TGTGCCAGCAGTTTAGACAGGGGGCGTGGAATGAACACTGAAGCTTTCTTT.

Note on this clone: Other DNA sequences in the sample encode the same CDR3. V gene TRBV20-1 combines with J gene TRBJ2-3; D not resolved. Trimming removed 5 bases from V and 3 bases from J, with 6 bases in between. The CDR3 has 11 amino acids. Germline CDR1 and CDR2: DFQATT and SNEGSKA (reference sequence). The CDR3 protein is CSARATDTQYF. For the CDR3, the DNA is TGCAGTGCTCGAGCTACAGATACGCAGTATTTT.

This chain uses TRBV4-1 with TRBJ1-2; no definite D call. Deletions cut 2 bases from V and 0 bases from J, with 22 bases between. CDR3 size: 19 residues. Germline CDR1 is MGHRA and CDR2 is YSYEKL. As DNA, the CDR3 is TGCGCCAGCAGCCAATTCACTAGCCGTCGGGCCCGATCTAACTATGGCTACACCTTC. It encodes CASSQFTSRRARSNYGYTF.